A selection of T cell receptor beta chains follows, all from one sample in a study of T cells expressing NK-cell markers. TCRdb reanalyzed the 5' RACE reads and collapses them to one entry per CDR3 protein, without DNA. The sample's table shows hundreds of thousands of distinct CDR3 sequences. Sequencing input: blood T cells: a sorted CD56 or NKG2C T cell subset, CD4+ or CD8+ T cells, or bulk PBMC T cells (not recorded which). All receptors derive from a young man in good health. Both conserved end residues are part of each CDR3.

v_gene: TRBV10-3; j_gene: TRBJ2-1; CDR3aa: CAISDRESYNEQFF
v_gene: TRBV2; j_gene: TRBJ1-5; CDR3aa: CASRLGGGNQPQHF
v_gene: TRBV7-2; j_gene: TRBJ2-1; CDR3aa: CATHRGRSYNEQFF
v_gene: TRBV9; j_gene: TRBJ2-1; CDR3aa: CASSGDSLNEQFF
v_gene: TRBV7-2; j_gene: TRBJ2-3; CDR3aa: CASSAHRVADTQYF
v_gene: TRBV5-1; j_gene: TRBJ2-3; CDR3aa: CASSLGVGADTDTQYF
v_gene: TRBV27; j_gene: TRBJ1-6; CDR3aa: CASRSWGTGFSPLHF
v_gene: TRBV19; j_gene: TRBJ2-2; CDR3aa: CATDRDTGELFF
v_gene: TRBV12-3/TRBV12-4; j_gene: TRBJ1-6; CDR3aa: CASTDRGGYNSPLHF
v_gene: TRBV9; j_gene: TRBJ1-3; CDR3aa: CASSVRPGSSGNTIYF
v_gene: TRBV7-9; j_gene: TRBJ2-1; CDR3aa: CASSLAGREASYNEQFF
v_gene: TRBV7-9; j_gene: TRBJ2-1; CDR3aa: CASSFPEGLFEQFF
v_gene: TRBV11-1; j_gene: TRBJ1-4; CDR3aa: CASSSAWSLDEKLFF
v_gene: TRBV6-1; j_gene: TRBJ1-2; CDR3aa: CASSEALLDRGRGYTF
v_gene: TRBV29-1; j_gene: TRBJ2-3; CDR3aa: CSVEEGSTDTQYF
v_gene: TRBV7-9; j_gene: TRBJ2-7; CDR3aa: CASSQTSPGEQYF
v_gene: TRBV6-1; j_gene: TRBJ2-7; CDR3aa: CASSEAGTGSYEQYF
v_gene: TRBV2; j_gene: TRBJ2-2; CDR3aa: CASKGTGGDTGELFF
v_gene: TRBV5-1; j_gene: TRBJ2-7; CDR3aa: CASSHWSPTGGAKWGSYEQYF
v_gene: TRBV10-1; j_gene: TRBJ2-1; CDR3aa: CASSEFRVGTDNEQFF
v_gene: TRBV19; j_gene: TRBJ2-7; CDR3aa: CASSLSSGSSYEQYF
v_gene: TRBV5-6; j_gene: TRBJ2-1; CDR3aa: CASSPRRKLDVNEQFF
v_gene: TRBV21-1; j_gene: TRBJ2-4; CDR3aa: CASTLISQGIENIQYF
v_gene: TRBV18; j_gene: TRBJ2-4; CDR3aa: CASSQILGAKNIQYF
v_gene: TRBV6-5; j_gene: TRBJ2-3; CDR3aa: CASSPGGRSTDTQYF
v_gene: TRBV29-1; j_gene: TRBJ2-3; CDR3aa: CSVSLSADTQYF
v_gene: TRBV5-1; j_gene: TRBJ2-5; CDR3aa: CASSLPGTGGVETQYF
v_gene: TRBV20-1; j_gene: TRBJ1-1; CDR3aa: CSASGLKTGLNTEAFF
v_gene: TRBV29-1; j_gene: TRBJ2-6; CDR3aa: CSVEGVRTGSGANVLTF
v_gene: TRBV20-1; j_gene: TRBJ1-2; CDR3aa: CSARPSPGGGRVSGYTF
v_gene: TRBV29-1; j_gene: TRBJ2-5; CDR3aa: CSVADRGQETQYF
v_gene: TRBV5-1; j_gene: TRBJ2-1; CDR3aa: CASSDFGKYNEQFF
v_gene: TRBV20-1; j_gene: TRBJ2-3; CDR3aa: CSAAGLRLVRTDTQYF
v_gene: TRBV4-1; j_gene: TRBJ2-1; CDR3aa: CASSPVAGGVSYNEQFF
v_gene: TRBV20-1; j_gene: TRBJ1-2; CDR3aa: CSAEAQGSYGYTF
v_gene: TRBV5-1; j_gene: TRBJ2-7; CDR3aa: CASSTTLAAQGEQYF
v_gene: TRBV30; j_gene: TRBJ1-1; CDR3aa: CAWSVSGAVLTEAFF
v_gene: TRBV10-3; j_gene: TRBJ2-1; CDR3aa: CAISEGRGVGEQFF
v_gene: TRBV29-1; j_gene: TRBJ1-1; CDR3aa: CTPSGVNTEAFF
v_gene: TRBV5-5; j_gene: TRBJ1-1; CDR3aa: CASSLMLSGNTEAFF
v_gene: TRBV5-1; j_gene: TRBJ2-7; CDR3aa: CASNLLLSYEQYF
v_gene: TRBV29-1; j_gene: TRBJ2-1; CDR3aa: CSIPSPSSYNEQFF
v_gene: TRBV11-2; j_gene: TRBJ2-1; CDR3aa: CASSSPTTGLAGWEEQFF
v_gene: TRBV5-6; j_gene: TRBJ1-5; CDR3aa: CASSIGWVEDQPQHF
v_gene: TRBV24-1; j_gene: TRBJ2-1; CDR3aa: CATSAFGNNEQFF
v_gene: TRBV20-1; j_gene: TRBJ2-7; CDR3aa: CSATPRAAPYEQYF
v_gene: TRBV20-1; j_gene: TRBJ2-1; CDR3aa: CSARDGHGSNEQFF
v_gene: TRBV6-5; j_gene: TRBJ2-1; CDR3aa: CASSFTGGNNEQFF
v_gene: TRBV4-3; j_gene: TRBJ2-5; CDR3aa: CASSQAPASVRRETQYF